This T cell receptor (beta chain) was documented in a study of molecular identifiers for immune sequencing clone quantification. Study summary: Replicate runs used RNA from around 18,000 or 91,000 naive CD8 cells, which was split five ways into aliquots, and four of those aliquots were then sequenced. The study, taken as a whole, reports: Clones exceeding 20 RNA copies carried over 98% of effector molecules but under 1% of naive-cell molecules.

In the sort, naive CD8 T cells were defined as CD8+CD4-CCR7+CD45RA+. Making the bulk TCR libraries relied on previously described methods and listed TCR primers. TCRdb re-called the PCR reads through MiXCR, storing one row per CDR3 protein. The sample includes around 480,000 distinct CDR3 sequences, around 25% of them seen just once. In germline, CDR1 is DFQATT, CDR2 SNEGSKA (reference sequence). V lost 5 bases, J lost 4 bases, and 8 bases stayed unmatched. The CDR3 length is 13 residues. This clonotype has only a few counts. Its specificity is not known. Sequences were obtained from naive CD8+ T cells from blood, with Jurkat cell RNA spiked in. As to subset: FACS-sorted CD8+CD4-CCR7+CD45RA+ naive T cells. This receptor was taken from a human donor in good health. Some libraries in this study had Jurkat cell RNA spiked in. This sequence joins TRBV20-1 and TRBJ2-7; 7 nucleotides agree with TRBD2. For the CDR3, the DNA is TGCAGTGCTCCCGGGACTACTTTATACGAGCAGTACTTC. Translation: CSAPGTTLYEQYF.